This T cell receptor beta chain is from a study of blood T cells in healthy people across ages. For the second PCR, which ran for about 6 to 11 cycles, a sample-barcoded 5' primer and a J-beta primer mix were used. One entry per CDR3 protein results from TCRdb running MiXCR on the 5' RACE reads. The table records 550,000 to 750,000 distinct CDR3 sequences, approximately 21% of them present only once. Study results and limitations: Naive and antigen-experienced cells were not separated, limiting conclusive comparison. Estimated diversity across one million T cells was deemed an underestimate.

In its sample, this clonotype was seen many times. What it binds is unknown. V trimming: 3 bases; J trimming: 4 bases; junction bases outside the gene matches: 9. The CDR3 runs 15 residues. Germline assignment: CDR1 DFQATT and CDR2 SNEGSKA (reference sequence). The sequenced sample consisted of blood. The V and J genes are TRBV20-1 and TRBJ1-5, with 7 bases fitting TRBD1. The sequence came from a man between 65 and 85 years old in good health. The CDR3 nucleotides are TGCAGTGCTAGCACAGGTGCGGGACAGAATCAGCCCCAGCATTTT. It codes for CSASTGAGQNQPQHF.